The next 14 T cell receptor beta chains were all read from a single sample in a study of identical twins. TCRdb re-derived calls from the 5' RACE reads in MiXCR, one entry per CDR3 protein. This sample has 450,000 to 650,000 distinct CDR3 sequences, with 9.5% to 10% found just once. These sequences were also reported in another study, on yellow fever vaccine responses in identical twins.

The source material was PBMCs. The receptors derive from a young woman in good health.

As concerns this clonotype: A read error may account for a junction end that differs from germline. The chain couples TRBV20-1 to TRBJ1-1; 7 bases map to TRBD1. This CDR3 region has 14 residues. Germline V CDR1 and CDR2: DFQATT, SNEGSKA (reference sequence). The CDR3 coding sequence is TGCTGTGCTAGAGATCAGGGGGGTTGGACTGAAGCTTTCTTT. The encoded protein is CCARDQGGWTEAFF.

The chain carries TRBV4-1 and TRBJ2-7; D tentatively reads TRBD1 or TRBD2 (5 bases each). The germline V gene has CDR1 MGHRA and CDR2 YSYEKL. The CDR3 has 16 residues. V shed 4 bases and J shed 2 bases, with 18 bases lying between them. CDR3 nucleotides: TGCGCCAGCAGCCGACCCATGGGACCTGCCGCCTACGAGCAGTACTTC. Translation: CASSRPMGPAAYEQYF.

This clonotype came up many times. J is TRBJ2-7 and V is TRBV15, with TRBD1 identical over 8 bases. Germline V gives CDR1 LNHNV, CDR2 YYDKDF (reference sequence). The trim removed 3 bases at V and 0 bases at J, leaving 4 bases unmatched. CDR3 size: 15 residues. CDR3 sequence (DNA): TGTGCCACCAGCAGCCGGACAGGGAGCTCCTACGAGCAGTACTTC. It yields the protein CATSSRTGSSYEQYF. The whole variable domain, remainder taken from reference TRBV15 and TRBJ2-7, is DAMVIQNPRYQVTQFGKPVTLSCSQTLNHNVMYWYQQKSSQAPKLLFHYYDKDFNNEADTPDNFQSRRPNTSFCFLDIRSPGLGDTAMYLCATSSRTGSSYEQYFGPGTRLTVT.

V gene TRBV4-3 combines with J gene TRBJ2-2, with TRBD1 matching 8 bases. The CDR3 loop spans 16 amino acids. V lost 7 bases to trimming and J lost 8 bases; unmatched junction nucleotides: 15. The germline V gene encodes CDR1 LGHNA and CDR2 YSLEER. In DNA, the CDR3 is TGCGCCAGCACCCCAAGTCCGGGACAGGTCATGGGGGAGCTGTTTTTT. This sequence encodes CASTPSPGQVMGELFF.

A word on this clonotype: An end of the junction differs from the germline gene, which may be a read error. The V gene is TRBV11-2, the J gene TRBJ2-5, with TRBD2 identical over 11 bases. CDR1 and CDR2 (germline): SGHAT, FQNNGV. The CDR3 runs to 15 residues. CDR3 amino acids: CASSFSGGAKETRYF. CDR3 DNA: TGTGCCAGCAGCTTTAGCGGGGGGGCGAAAGAGACCCGGTACTTC.

Only one count was recorded for this clonotype. This clone may be a read error of a much larger clone one base away. The CDR3 carries no conserved terminal phenylalanine or tryptophan, so it likely arises from a read error. CDR3 sequence reads: CASSLEVGKDEQFI. CDR3 sequence (DNA): TGTGCCAGCAGCTTAGAAGTGGGGAAGGATGAGCAGTTCATC. This chain links TRBV7-9 with TRBJ2-1; D is undetermined. V lost 1 base to trimming and J lost 8 bases, with 12 bases between them. The length of the CDR3 is 14 residues. Germline lookup yields CDR1 SEHNR and CDR2 FQNEAQ (reference sequence).

This clonotype was counted between two and nine times. For the CDR3, the DNA is TGCAGTGCTCTGGGGTTAGGAGAGACCCAGTACTTC. Translation: CSALGLGETQYF. J is TRBJ2-5 and V is TRBV20-1; D remains ambiguous. Germline CDR1 is DFQATT and CDR2 is SNEGSKA (reference sequence). The CDR3 sequence is 12 residues long. V was trimmed by 5 bases and J by 4 bases, leaving 11 bases between them.

The V gene is TRBV20-1, the J gene TRBJ2-1, with 13 positions matching TRBD2. The J segment lost 0 bases and the V segment lost 6 bases, leaving 5 bases of the junction unmatched. The germline CDR1 and CDR2 sequences are DFQATT and SNEGSKA (reference sequence). The CDR3 is 16 residues long. CDR3 sequence reads: CSASRTSGSSYNEQFF. DNA for the CDR3: TGCAGTGCCAGTAGGACTAGCGGGAGCTCCTACAATGAGCAGTTCTTC.

The chain is built from TRBV7-8 and TRBJ2-1; D gene ambiguous. V shed 1 base and J shed 0 bases, with 7 bases lying between them. Germline lookup yields CDR1 SGHVS and CDR2 FQNEAQ. The CDR3 is 15 residues long. The CDR3 nucleotides read TGTGCCAGCAGCTTAGGGGCAGCCTCCTACAATGAGCAGTTCTTC. It yields the protein CASSLGAASYNEQFF. Based on the CDR3 plus reference TRBV7-8 and TRBJ2-1, the full variable domain is GAGVSQSPRYKVAKRGQDVALRCDPISGHVSLFWYQQALGQGPEFLTYFQNEAQLDKSGLPSDRFFAERPEGSVSTLKIQRTQQEDSAVYLCASSLGAASYNEQFFGPGTRLTVL.

This clonotype was recorded a few times. This chain joins TRBV9 and TRBJ2-5, with unresolved D. CDR1 SGDLS and CDR2 YYNGEE come from the germline V gene. This CDR3 is built from 14 residues. Between the trimmed V and J ends, which lost 4 bases and 3 bases, there was a span of 13 bases. In DNA, the CDR3 is TGTGCCAGCAGCACCCCCCCTGGCGAAGAGACCCAGTACTTC. Translating it yields CASSTPPGEETQYF.

There are a few counts of this clonotype. This chain joins TRBV5-1 and TRBJ1-5; D gene unclear. Germline-derived CDR1 and CDR2 are SGHRS and YFSETQ. Trimming took 0 bases from V and 3 from J, leaving 10 bases between them. This CDR3 has 15 residues. The CDR3 reads CASSLDGGPNQPQHF. In nucleotides, the CDR3 is TGCGCCAGCAGCTTGGACGGAGGCCCCAATCAGCCCCAGCATTTT.

This clonotype was found many times. V is TRBV20-1 and J is TRBJ2-5; D call uncertain. The CDR3 consists of 12 residues. Germline assignment: CDR1 DFQATT and CDR2 SNEGSKA (reference sequence). V was cut by 3 bases and J by 1 base, with 6 bases left in between. CDR3 sequence: CSASSAQETQYF. CDR3 DNA: TGCAGTGCTAGTTCGGCCCAAGAGACCCAGTACTTC.

This clonotype was counted many times. The chain employs TRBV12-3 or TRBV12-4 and TRBJ2-5; no reliable D call. This CDR3 spans 12 amino acids. V was clipped by 6 bases and J by 1 base, with 6 bases between them. CDR3 region: CASSHTQETQYF. Here the CDR3 DNA reads TGTGCCAGCAGCCACACCCAAGAGACCCAGTACTTC.

This clonotype was seen a few times. This rearrangement joins TRBV12-3 or TRBV12-4 to TRBJ1-5; D remains unclear. The ends were cut back, 6 bases at V and 3 bases at J, with 15 bases in the middle. The CDR3 has 15 residues. The CDR3 spells CASSILWTDNQPQHF. CDR3 nucleotide sequence: TGTGCCAGCAGCATACTCTGGACTGACAATCAGCCCCAGCATTTT.